These T cell receptor beta chains were read from a single sample in a study of blood T cell repertoires in COVID-19. Method: immunoSEQ multiplex PCR; TCRdb's copy keeps in-frame clones and lacks some. The sample contains about 190,000 clones, under 80% of which appear only once. Source material: peripheral blood. These TCRs come from a woman in her forties or fifties with acute or convalescent COVID-19. CDR3s include the opening cysteine and the closing phenylalanine or tryptophan. D genes are given only for firm matches. Size is stated for part of the rows, as once, few or many counts, or as a class when the clone is expanded.

V	J	size	D	DNA	CDR3
TRBV18	TRBJ1-3	-	-	TGTGCCAGCTCACCCCAGGCGAAAAGCTCTGGAAACACCATATATTTT	CASSPQAKSSGNTIYF
TRBV7-9	TRBJ2-1	-	TRBD2	TGTGCCAGCACGCCTAGCGGGAGCATATACAATGAGCAGTTCTTC	CASTPSGSIYNEQFF
TRBV6-6	TRBJ1-6	-	-	TGTGCCAGCAATTCAGGGACTCTGGATAATTCACCCCTCCACTTT	CASNSGTLDNSPLHF
TRBV27	TRBJ2-2	-	TRBD1	TGTGCCAGCAGTCTACGGGACAGGGGGACCGGGGAGCTGTTTTTT	CASSLRDRGTGELFF
TRBV4-2	TRBJ1-1	-	-	TGTGCCAGCAGCCAAGAGAGCAGGGATACTGAAGCTTTCTTT	CASSQESRDTEAFF
TRBV10-2	TRBJ2-3	-	-	TGCGCCAGTCGGGACTGGCGCACAGATACGCAGTATTTT	CASRDWRTDTQYF
TRBV5-4	TRBJ2-7	few	-	TGTGCCAGCAGCTTGGCCGGGGGGCTTGTTTCTCTGGAGCAGTACTTC	CASSLAGGLVSLEQYF
TRBV14	TRBJ1-1	-	TRBD1	TGTGCCAGCAGCCAAGATCGGGTCGAGGGGGCATGGACTGAAGCTTTCTTT	CASSQDRVEGAWTEAFF
TRBV19	TRBJ2-2	-	-	TGTGCCAGTACCGGGGGAGGGGGAACGAACACCGGGGAGCTGTTTTTT	CASTGGGGTNTGELFF
TRBV7-6	TRBJ1-3	-	-	TGTGCCAGCAGCTTATACACACCGGGGTCCGGAAACACCATATATTTT	CASSLYTPGSGNTIYF
TRBV6-2/TRBV6-3	TRBJ1-1	once	-	TGTGCCAGCAGTCATACTGCCCTTGAAGCTTTCTTT	CASSHTALEAFF
TRBV12-5	TRBJ2-2	-	-	TGTGCTAGTGGTTGGGGCTCGGGCACCGGGGAGCTGTTTTTT	CASGWGSGTGELFF